Presented here are 7 T cell receptor beta chains from one specimen sequenced in a study of Graves' ophthalmopathy and Graves' hyperthyroidism. CDR3 regions of TCR beta were amplified from RNA transcripts. In the first round, RT-PCR was carried out with HTBI primers, and a multiplex PCR formed the second round. TCRdb used MiXCR to reprocess the multiplex PCR reads, holding one entry per CDR3 protein. The top ten clones hold roughly 3% of a sample with a few hundred thousand distinct CDR3 sequences, around a fifth of them seen once. Sequencing was carried out using peripheral blood. The receptors come from a woman aged 18-29 years with stable Graves' hyperthyroidism.

V and J are TRBV6-1 and TRBJ1-5; no reliable D call. This CDR3 is built from 15 residues. The V end lost 3 bases, the J end lost 0 bases, and 9 bases lay between the germline ends. Germline-derived CDR1 and CDR2 are MNHNS and SASEGT. The CDR3 bases are TGTGCCAGCAGTGATACGTCAGATAGCAATCAGCCCCAGCATTTT. This sequence encodes CASSDTSDSNQPQHF.

This clonotype has at least ten counts. In nucleotides, the CDR3 is TGTGCCAGTATTGGACGGTCCTACGAGCAGTACTTC. Translated: CASIGRSYEQYF. The rearrangement joins TRBV6-2 or TRBV6-3 to TRBJ2-7; the D is unclear. CDR1 MNHEY and CDR2 SVGEGT come from the germline V gene. The CDR3 runs to 12 residues. V lost 9 bases, J lost 1 base, and 10 bases lay in between.

With respect to this clonotype: A much larger clone lies one base from this, so it may be a read error. This chain links TRBV25-1 with TRBJ1-5; 7 bases line up with TRBD1. The CDR3 loop spans 16 amino acids. The junction had 9 bases not matched to a gene; V was cut back by 5 bases and J by 2 bases. The germline gives CDR1 MGHDK, CDR2 SYGVNS. The CDR3 spells CASSQGPGGGNQPQHF. In DNA, the CDR3 is TGTGCCAGCAGTCAAGGGCCAGGGGGAGGCAATCAGCCCCAGCATTTT.

This clonotype showed up just a few times. The J gene is TRBJ2-2, the V gene TRBV12-3 or TRBV12-4, with no clear D. V lost 3 bases, J lost 2 bases, and 7 bases lay in between. The CDR3 has 14 residues. CDR3 residues: CASSLNPNTGELFF. The CDR3 nucleotides read TGTGCCAGCAGTTTGAACCCTAACACCGGGGAGCTGTTTTTT.

The table lists this clonotype with many counts. The chain recombines TRBV28 with TRBJ2-7; D assignment may be TRBD1 or TRBD2 (5 bases each). V gave up 3 bases and J gave up 3 bases, with 24 bases separating them. CDR1 and CDR2 (germline): MDHEN, SYDVKM. This CDR3 comprises 18 residues. DNA of the CDR3: TGTGCCAGCAGTTTGTTCGATCTCCTTGGGGGAGCCTTCTACGAGCAGTACTTC. Protein product: CASSLFDLLGGAFYEQYF.

This clonotype was seen only a few times. The chain employs TRBV12-3 or TRBV12-4 and TRBJ1-1; D not certain. The CDR3 covers 13 residues. The ends were cut back, 2 bases at V and 6 bases at J, with 10 bases in the middle. CDR3 sequence (DNA): TGTGCCAGCAGTTTAAGTTGGGGTCCTGAAGCTTTCTTT. It codes for CASSLSWGPEAFF.

This clonotype was seen repeatedly, ten times or more. This rearrangement joins TRBV19 to TRBJ1-5; D uncertain. The ends were cut back, 1 base at V and 4 bases at J, with 14 bases in the middle. Germline V gene lookup returns CDR1 LNHDA and CDR2 SQIVND (reference sequence). This CDR3 spans 16 amino acids. CDR3 loop: CASSIVPIERNQPQHF. The CDR3 DNA is TGTGCCAGTAGTATAGTGCCGATAGAGAGGAATCAGCCCCAGCATTTT.